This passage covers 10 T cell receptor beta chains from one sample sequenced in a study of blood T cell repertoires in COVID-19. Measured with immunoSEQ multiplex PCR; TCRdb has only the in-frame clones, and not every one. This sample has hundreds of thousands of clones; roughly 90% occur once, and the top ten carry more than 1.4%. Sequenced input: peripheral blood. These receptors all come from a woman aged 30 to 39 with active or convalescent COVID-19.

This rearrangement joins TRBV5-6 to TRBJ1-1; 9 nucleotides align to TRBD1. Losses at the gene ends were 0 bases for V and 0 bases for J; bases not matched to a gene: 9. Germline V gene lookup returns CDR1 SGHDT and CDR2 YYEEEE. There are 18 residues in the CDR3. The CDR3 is CASSLDLTGGTMNTEAFF. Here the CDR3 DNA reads TGTGCCAGCAGCTTGGACCTGACAGGGGGTACGATGAACACTGAAGCTTTCTTT.

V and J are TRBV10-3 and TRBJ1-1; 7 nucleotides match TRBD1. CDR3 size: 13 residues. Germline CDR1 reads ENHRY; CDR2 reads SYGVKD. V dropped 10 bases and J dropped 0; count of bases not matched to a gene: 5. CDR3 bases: TGTGCCACCAACAGGGGTATGAACACTGAAGCTTTCTTT. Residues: CATNRGMNTEAFF.

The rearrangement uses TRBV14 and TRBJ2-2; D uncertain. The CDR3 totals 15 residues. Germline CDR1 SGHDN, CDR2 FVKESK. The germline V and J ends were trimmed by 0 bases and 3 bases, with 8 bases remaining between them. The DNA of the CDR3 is TGTGCCAGCAGCCAAGATCTTCGTTACACCGGGGAGCTGTTTTTT. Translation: CASSQDLRYTGELFF.

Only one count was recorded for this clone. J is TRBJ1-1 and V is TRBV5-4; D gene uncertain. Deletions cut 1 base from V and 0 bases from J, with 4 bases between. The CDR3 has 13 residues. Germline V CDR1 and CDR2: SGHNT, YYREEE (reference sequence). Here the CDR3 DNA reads TGTGCCAGCAGCTTGCCCGTGAACACTGAAGCTTTCTTT. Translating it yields CASSLPVNTEAFF. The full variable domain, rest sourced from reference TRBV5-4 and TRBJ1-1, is ETGVTQSPTHLIKTRGQQVTLRCSSQSGHNTVSWYQQALGQGPQFIFQYYREEENGRGNFPPRFSGLQFPNYSSELNVNALELDDSALYLCASSLPVNTEAFFGQGTRLTVV.

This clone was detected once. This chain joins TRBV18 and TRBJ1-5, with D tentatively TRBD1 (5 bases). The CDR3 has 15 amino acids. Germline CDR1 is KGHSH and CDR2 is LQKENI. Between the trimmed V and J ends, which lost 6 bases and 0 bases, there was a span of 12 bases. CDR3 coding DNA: TGTGCCAGCTCGGCAGGGAAATATAGCAATCAGCCCCAGCATTTT. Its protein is CASSAGKYSNQPQHF.

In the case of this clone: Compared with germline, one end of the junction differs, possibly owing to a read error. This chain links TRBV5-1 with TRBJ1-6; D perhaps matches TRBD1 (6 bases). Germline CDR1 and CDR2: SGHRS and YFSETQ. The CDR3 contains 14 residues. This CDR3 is CASSLDSNNSPLHF. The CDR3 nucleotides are TGCGCCAGCAGTTTGGACAGCAACAATTCACCCCTCCACTTT. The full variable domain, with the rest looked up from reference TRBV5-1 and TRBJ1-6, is KAGVTQTPRYLIKTRGQQVTLSCSPISGHRSVSWYQQTPGQGLQFLFEYFSETQRNKGNFPGRFSGRQFSNSRSEMNVSTLELGDSALYLCASSLDSNNSPLHFGNGTRLTVT.

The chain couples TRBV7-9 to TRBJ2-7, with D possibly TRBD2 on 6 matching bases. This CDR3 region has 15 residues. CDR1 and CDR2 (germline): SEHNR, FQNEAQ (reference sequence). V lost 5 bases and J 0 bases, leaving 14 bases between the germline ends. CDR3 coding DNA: TGTGCCAGCAGCCAACGGGACTTGAGCTCCTACGAGCAGTACTTC. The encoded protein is CASSQRDLSSYEQYF.

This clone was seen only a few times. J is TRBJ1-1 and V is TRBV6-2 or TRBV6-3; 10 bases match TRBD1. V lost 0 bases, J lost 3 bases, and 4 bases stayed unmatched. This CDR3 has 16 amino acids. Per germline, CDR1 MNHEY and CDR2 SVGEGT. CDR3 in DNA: TGTGCCAGCAGTTACTCGACAGGGGGCGCTTACACTGAAGCTTTCTTT. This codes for CASSYSTGGAYTEAFF.

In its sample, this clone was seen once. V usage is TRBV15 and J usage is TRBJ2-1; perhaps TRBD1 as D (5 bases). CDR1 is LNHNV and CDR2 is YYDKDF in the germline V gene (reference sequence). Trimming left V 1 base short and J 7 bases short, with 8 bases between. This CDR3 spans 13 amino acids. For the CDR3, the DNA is TGTGCCACCAGCAGAGGTAAGGGGAATGAGCAGTTCTTC. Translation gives CATSRGKGNEQFF.

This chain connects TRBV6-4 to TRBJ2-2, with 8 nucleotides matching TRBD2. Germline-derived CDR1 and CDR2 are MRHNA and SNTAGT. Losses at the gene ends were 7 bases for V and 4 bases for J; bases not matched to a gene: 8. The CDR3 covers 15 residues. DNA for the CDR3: TGTGCCAGCACCCCTCGGGGGGGGGTCACCGGGGAGCTGTTTTTT. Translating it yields CASTPRGGVTGELFF.